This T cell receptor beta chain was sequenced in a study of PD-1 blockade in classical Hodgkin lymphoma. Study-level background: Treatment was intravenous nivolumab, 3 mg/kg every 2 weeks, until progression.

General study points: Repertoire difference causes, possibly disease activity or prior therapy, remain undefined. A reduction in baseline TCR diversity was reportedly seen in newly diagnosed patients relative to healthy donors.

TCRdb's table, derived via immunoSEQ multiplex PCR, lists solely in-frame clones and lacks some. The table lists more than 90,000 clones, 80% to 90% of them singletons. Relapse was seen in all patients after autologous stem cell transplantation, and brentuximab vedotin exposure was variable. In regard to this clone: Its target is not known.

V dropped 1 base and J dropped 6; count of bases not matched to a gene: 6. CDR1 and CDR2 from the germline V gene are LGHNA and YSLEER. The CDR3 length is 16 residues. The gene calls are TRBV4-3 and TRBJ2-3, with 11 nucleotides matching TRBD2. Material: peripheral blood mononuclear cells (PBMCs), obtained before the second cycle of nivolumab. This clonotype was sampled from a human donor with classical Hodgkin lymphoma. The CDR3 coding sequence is TGCGCCAGCAGCCAAGTCCTAGCGGGGGGAATGGATACGCAGTATTTT. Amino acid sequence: CASSQVLAGGMDTQYF.